This T cell receptor beta chain was retrieved from a study of cytomegalovirus exposure and HLA in healthy donors. CDR1 is SGHVS, CDR2 FQNEAQ, per germline. The CDR3 sequence is 17 residues long. V was trimmed by 3 bases and J by 1 base, leaving 16 bases between them. 13 Jbeta primers and 60 Vbeta primers were used for the PCR. The repertoire was sequenced with immunoSEQ multiplex PCR; TCRdb's copy has only in-frame clones and lacks some. The data hold about 140,000 clones, with 76% observed a single time. This TCR derives from a man aged 35-49 years in good health and CMV-seronegative. This chain links TRBV7-8 with TRBJ1-5; D gene ambiguous. Sequencing was done on a sample of PBMCs. For the CDR3, the DNA is TGTGCCAGCAGCTTCCTCGAGGGTTTCGGGAGCAATCAGCCCCAGCATTTT. Protein: CASSFLEGFGSNQPQHF.